The present T cell receptor beta chain was sequenced within a study of CD8+ T cells in alopecia areata. The treatment is: oral pan-JAK inhibitor, 5-10 mg twice daily. Collected material from alopecia areata patients comprised lesional scalp punch biopsies and peripheral blood. V was clipped by 2 bases and J by 4 bases; unmatched bases: 5. The germline V gene encodes CDR1 SGDLS and CDR2 YYNGEE. The CDR3 contains 14 residues. Sequencing relied on a cDNA template that was reverse transcribed from extracted RNA. Sequencing used immunoSEQ multiplex PCR; TCRdb keeps in-frame clones, though not all of them. Of approximately 180,000 clones listed, roughly 60% are singletons.

The chain has TRBV9 and TRBJ1-1; 7 bases are a match to TRBD1. The specimen comprised CD4+ T cells sorted from blood, sampled at approximately week 60, from a patient treated with tofacitinib. The clonotype was recovered from a human donor with alopecia areata. The CDR3: CASSVSTGITEAFF. CDR3 nucleotides: TGTGCCAGCAGCGTCTCGACAGGGATCACTGAAGCTTTCTTT.